The rows below give T cell receptor beta chains drawn from one sample of a study of T cell changes during pregnancy in multiple sclerosis. Sequenced by immunoSEQ multiplex PCR; TCRdb stores in-frame clones only, minus some. Of 43,000 or so clones in the sample, 70% to 90% are singletons; the top ten hold about 2%. Sequenced material: peripheral blood, taken in the first trimester of pregnancy. These receptors all come from a female donor with multiple sclerosis, enrolled in a pregnancy study. CDR3s include the opening cysteine and the closing phenylalanine or tryptophan. Each record gives: J gene, V gene, clone size, D gene, CDR3 DNA, CDR3 protein. A D gene is named only where the DNA matches it firmly. A row's size may be missing; if present it is once, few, many or a size class.

J: TRBJ1-5
V: TRBV10-3
size: once
D: -
DNA: TGTGCCATCAGTTTGACAGACCGAAATCAGCCCCAGCATTTT
CDR3: CAISLTDRNQPQHF

J: TRBJ1-1
V: TRBV18
size: -
D: -
DNA: TGTGCCAGCTCACTCGAAGAGGGTACTGAAGCTTTCTTT
CDR3: CASSLEEGTEAFF

J: TRBJ1-1
V: TRBV7-8
size: -
D: -
DNA: TGTGCCAGCAGCTTGATCCGTCCAGGGACTGAAGCTTTCTTT
CDR3: CASSLIRPGTEAFF

J: TRBJ1-6
V: TRBV6-1
size: -
D: TRBD1
DNA: TGTGCCAGCTGGAAAGGGACAGCAAATTCACCCCTCCACTTT
CDR3: CASWKGTANSPLHF

J: TRBJ2-4
V: TRBV15
size: -
D: -
DNA: TGTGCCACCAGCAGCGCAGGGGCCAAAAACATTCAGTACTTC
CDR3: CATSSAGAKNIQYF

J: TRBJ1-2
V: TRBV6-5
size: once
D: -
DNA: TGTGCCAGCAGTTACGGGAGCCCTGGCTACACCTTC
CDR3: CASSYGSPGYTF

J: TRBJ1-1
V: TRBV30
size: -
D: TRBD1
DNA: TGTGCCTGGAGTGCGCCCGACAGGGGCTGGGGGAAAGCTTTCTTT
CDR3: CAWSAPDRGWGKAFF

J: TRBJ1-3
V: TRBV29-1
size: -
D: -
DNA: TGCAGCGCCAACGGGGGGCTGTTAGGCACCATATATTTT
CDR3: CSANGGLLGTIYF

J: TRBJ2-1
V: TRBV5-1
size: -
D: TRBD1
DNA: TGCGCCAGCAGCTTGGGGGACAGGGATGAGCAGTTCTTC
CDR3: CASSLGDRDEQFF

J: TRBJ1-2
V: TRBV4-3
size: -
D: -
DNA: TGCGCCAGCAGCCAAGAGCGACAGGTCTATGGCTACACCTTC
CDR3: CASSQERQVYGYTF

J: TRBJ2-7
V: TRBV6-1
size: medium-sized
D: TRBD1
DNA: TGTGCCAGCAGTGAAGGTACAGGGGGCGGCCCCTACGAGCAGTACTTC
CDR3: CASSEGTGGGPYEQYF

J: TRBJ1-1
V: TRBV28
size: -
D: TRBD1
DNA: TGTGCCAGCAGCCTGACAGGGAGTAGTGTAGCTTTCTTT
CDR3: CASSLTGSSVAFF

J: TRBJ1-3
V: TRBV19
size: -
D: TRBD1
DNA: TGTGCCATTAGGGACAGCCGCTCTGGAAACACCATATATTTT
CDR3: CAIRDSRSGNTIYF

J: TRBJ1-5
V: TRBV5-1
size: -
D: -
DNA: TGCGCCAGCAGCTTGGCAGGGGCTCCCAATCAGCCCCAGCATTTT
CDR3: CASSLAGAPNQPQHF

J: TRBJ1-1
V: TRBV7-9
size: -
D: TRBD1
DNA: TGTGCCAGCAGCTTCCCCTCGGACAGGGGCGACACTGAAGCTTTCTTT
CDR3: CASSFPSDRGDTEAFF

J: TRBJ2-3
V: TRBV6-5
size: once
D: TRBD2
DNA: TGTGCCAGCAGTTACAGACGGGGGGGTGAGGATACGCAGTATTTT
CDR3: CASSYRRGGEDTQYF

J: TRBJ1-5
V: TRBV5-1
size: -
D: -
DNA: TGCGCCAGCAGCCAGGGACTCGCCTGTTGGGCCCAGCATTTT
CDR3: CASSQGLACWAQHF

J: TRBJ1-6
V: TRBV21-1
size: -
D: -
DNA: TGTGCCAGCAGCACCCGGGACAGGGTTAATTCACCCCTCCACTTT
CDR3: CASSTRDRVNSPLHF

J: TRBJ2-3
V: TRBV2
size: -
D: -
DNA: TGTGCCAGCAGTGTGGGCTCAGATACGCAGTATTTT
CDR3: CASSVGSDTQYF

J: TRBJ1-3
V: TRBV7-8
size: -
D: TRBD1
DNA: TGTGCCAGCAGCTTAAGACAGGGGGCATATGGAAACACCATATATTTT
CDR3: CASSLRQGAYGNTIYF

J: TRBJ2-3
V: TRBV5-1
size: -
D: TRBD1
DNA: TGCGCCAGCAGCCCGAAGGTGACAGGGGGCACAGATACGCAGTATTTT
CDR3: CASSPKVTGGTDTQYF

J: TRBJ2-5
V: TRBV7-9
size: -
D: TRBD1
DNA: TGTGCCAGCAGCTTGGGACAGGGGGCTTGGGAGACCCAGTACTTC
CDR3: CASSLGQGAWETQYF

J: TRBJ1-1
V: TRBV18
size: -
D: -
DNA: TGTGCCAGCTCAGTGGGACCGGGACACCACATGAACACTGAAGCTTTCTTT
CDR3: CASSVGPGHHMNTEAFF

J: TRBJ1-1
V: TRBV4-3
size: -
D: TRBD1
DNA: TGCGCCAGCAGCCAAGACCCAAGACAGGGAGATAAGGCTTTCTTT
CDR3: CASSQDPRQGDKAFF

J: TRBJ1-1
V: TRBV15
size: -
D: -
DNA: TGTGCCACCAGCAGGGAGTTAGACAGGTTGAACACTGAAGCTTTCTTT
CDR3: CATSRELDRLNTEAFF

J: TRBJ2-5
V: TRBV5-1
size: -
D: TRBD2
DNA: TGCGCCAGCAGCCCTGGGGAGCGGGGGTTAGAGACCCAGTACTTC
CDR3: CASSPGERGLETQYF

J: TRBJ2-7
V: TRBV9
size: -
D: -
DNA: TGTGCCAGCAGCGTAGGGGACATTGACGCCTACGAGCAGTACTTC
CDR3: CASSVGDIDAYEQYF